The source of this TCR beta chain is a study of blood T cell repertoires in COVID-19. Per the germline V gene, CDR1 is LGHDT and CDR2 is YNNKEL (reference sequence). This CDR3 is built from 15 residues. Trimming stripped 1 base from V and 5 bases from J, with 13 bases between. Clones were sequenced by immunoSEQ multiplex PCR, and TCRdb holds only the in-frame ones, with some missing. This table has 50,000 to 65,000 clones, around four fifths appearing once. The material sequenced was peripheral blood. The chain couples TRBV3-1 (or the pseudogene TRBV3-2) to TRBJ2-3; a possible D gene is TRBD2 (6 bases). The receptor's source is a man aged 70-80 years with acute or convalescent COVID-19. CDR3 protein: CASSQAGTGRDTQYF. CDR3 coding DNA: TGTGCCAGCAGCCAAGCGGGGACTGGCAGAGATACGCAGTATTTT.